A single sample gave rise to the 31 T cell receptor beta chains below, sequenced in a study of T cell repertoires in aging, cancer and after chemotherapy. Rearranged V-D-J TRB sequences were amplified with a mixed TRB-A/B primer pool. TCRdb independently ran MiXCR on the multiplex PCR reads; one entry per CDR3 protein. The sample lists 9,500 to 13,000 distinct CDR3 sequences, about 25% seen once, with 1% to 1.5% in the top ten. Peripheral blood genomic DNA, not sorted cells or RNA, was the template. Sequences were obtained from blood. These TCRs come from a human donor in good health.

This clonotype is medium-sized within its sample. This sequence joins TRBV30 and TRBJ1-4, with D uncertain. The CDR3 length is 11 residues. The V gene lost 1 base and the J gene lost 4 bases, with 1 base spanning the gap. The germline CDR1 and CDR2 sequences are GTSNPN and SVGIG (reference sequence). The CDR3 spells CAWSGNEKLFF. CDR3 sequence (DNA): TGTGCCTGGAGTGGTAATGAAAAACTGTTTTTT.

A remark on this clonotype: An end of the junction does not agree with germline; a read error may underlie this. V usage is TRBV19 and J usage is TRBJ2-1, with D perhaps TRBD2 (6 bases). CDR3 length: 15 residues. Germline loops: CDR1 LNHDA, CDR2 SQIVND (reference sequence). The CDR3 region is CASSISGTLINGQFF. DNA of the CDR3: TGTGCCAGTAGTATCTCTGGGACTCTGATCAATGGGCAGTTCTTC.

This chain connects TRBV20-1 to TRBJ2-7, with a possible D match to TRBD2 (6 bases). Germline CDR1 reads DFQATT; CDR2 reads SNEGSKA (reference sequence). The CDR3 runs to 15 residues. Trimming removed 5 bases at V and 1 base at J, with 18 bases between. CDR3 in amino acids: CSARDAGPQSYEQYF. The CDR3 DNA follows: TGCAGTGCTCGCGATGCGGGGCCTCAATCCTACGAGCAGTACTTC.

This clonotype was detected a few times. V gene TRBV12-3 or TRBV12-4 combines with J gene TRBJ2-7; a possible D gene is TRBD2 (5 bases). With 2 bases removed from V and 7 bases from J, the gap between germline ends came to 18 bases. The CDR3 is made up of 15 amino acids. CDR3 region: CASSLRGGVSGEQYF. For the CDR3, the DNA is TGTGCCAGCAGTTTAAGAGGTGGGGTTTCGGGGGAGCAGTACTTC.

This clonotype qualifies as medium-sized. V and J are TRBV28 and TRBJ1-2; D gene uncertain. The germline V gene has CDR1 MDHEN and CDR2 SYDVKM. Trimming took off 6 bases at V and 8 bases at J, with 16 bases between the two ends. This CDR3 is built from 13 residues. CDR3 region: CASSGRTDIGYTF. In DNA, the CDR3 is TGTGCCAGCAGCGGGCGGACCGATATAGGCTACACCTTC.

Concerning this clonotype itself: At one end, the junction sequence differs from germline, possibly due to a read error. The chain recombines TRBV28 with TRBJ2-7, with TRBD2 matching over 13 bases. The germline CDR1 and CDR2 sequences are MDHEN and SYDVKM. This CDR3 region has 14 residues. CDR3 DNA sequence: TGTACCAGCAGTACTAGCGGGAGGGCCCTCGAGCAGTACTTC. This codes for CTSSTSGRALEQYF.

This clonotype was observed a few times. This chain uses TRBV20-1 with TRBJ2-7; 7 positions match TRBD2. With V trimmed by 6 bases and J by 6 bases, 8 bases remained unmatched. Germline-derived CDR1 and CDR2 are DFQATT and SNEGSKA (reference sequence). The CDR3 sequence is 12 residues long. DNA for the CDR3: TGCAGTGCCAAAAGACTAGCTAGCGAGCAGTACTTC. Encoded protein: CSAKRLASEQYF.

V is TRBV4-1 and J is TRBJ1-3; D is uncertain. Germline CDR1 reads MGHRA; CDR2 reads YSYEKL. The CDR3 is 16 amino acids. V was cut by 1 base and J by 0 bases, with 10 bases left in between. The CDR3 nucleotides are TGCGCCAGCAGCCAAGTAGCGGGATCCTCTGGAAACACCATATATTTT. Protein product: CASSQVAGSSGNTIYF.

The chain links TRBV5-1 to TRBJ2-5; the D gene could be TRBD1 or TRBD2 (5 bases each). V was shortened by 1 base and J by 4 bases, with 11 bases between the two germline ends. The CDR3 has 14 amino acids. Per germline, CDR1 SGHRS and CDR2 YFSETQ. The CDR3: CASSLLGEPETQYF. The CDR3 DNA follows: TGCGCCAGCAGCTTGTTGGGGGAGCCAGAGACCCAGTACTTC.

This clonotype was seen a handful of times. This rearrangement joins TRBV28 to TRBJ1-5; no reliable D call. Germline CDR1 is MDHEN and CDR2 is SYDVKM. The CDR3 spans 13 residues. V was clipped by 6 bases and J by 1 base, with 7 bases between them. The DNA of the CDR3 is TGTGCCAGCAGAAGAAGGAGCAATCAGCCCCAGCATTTT. Translation: CASRRRSNQPQHF.

This clonotype ranks as medium-sized. The chain has TRBV27 and TRBJ2-2; D is unclear. Germline V gene sequence: CDR1 MNHEY, CDR2 SMNVEV (reference sequence). V shed 4 bases and J shed 3 bases, with 6 bases lying between them. The CDR3 runs to 13 residues. In DNA form, the CDR3 reads TGTGCCAGCAGTTACCTCGACACCGGGGAGCTGTTTTTT. Residues: CASSYLDTGELFF.

This clonotype was detected a few times. The V gene is TRBV10-3, the J gene TRBJ2-7, with TRBD2 matching 10 bases. There are 14 residues in the CDR3. Trimming removed 7 bases from V and 6 bases from J; junction bases left unmatched: 9. The germline V gene has CDR1 ENHRY and CDR2 SYGVKD. The CDR3 sequence: CAITGLAGDLEQYF. The CDR3 bases are TGTGCCATCACGGGGCTAGCGGGAGACCTCGAGCAGTACTTC.

CDR3 sequence: CASITRDQPQHF. The CDR3 DNA follows: TGTGCCAGCATCACTAGGGATCAGCCCCAGCATTTT. This chain connects TRBV21-1 to TRBJ1-5. TRBV21-1 is a listed pseudogene. The length of the CDR3 is 12 residues.

The chain joins TRBV7-2 to TRBJ2-1, with 16 nucleotides matching TRBD2. The J segment lost 4 bases and the V segment lost 1 base, leaving 7 bases of the junction unmatched. The CDR3 covers 19 residues. CDR1 is SGHTA and CDR2 is FQGNSA in the germline V gene. CDR3 nucleotide sequence: TGTGCCAGCAGCTTAGTGGGGGGACTAGCGGGAGGGAAATACAATGAGCAGTTCTTC. It translates to CASSLVGGLAGGKYNEQFF.

This clonotype counts as medium-sized. The chain uses TRBV19 and TRBJ2-7; 7 bases align to TRBD2. V shed 4 bases, J shed 1 base, and the junction held 7 bases outside the gene matches. The CDR3 runs to 15 residues. The germline V gene encodes CDR1 LNHDA and CDR2 SQIVND (reference sequence). The CDR3 nucleotides are TGTGCCAGTAGTAGTCGTCTAGCGGATTCCTACGAGCAGTACTTC. The encoded protein is CASSSRLADSYEQYF. Looking up the rest from reference TRBV19 and TRBJ2-7 gives the full variable domain: DGGITQSPKYLFRKEGQNVTLSCEQNLNHDAMYWYRQDPGQGLRLIYYSQIVNDFQKGDIAEGYSVSREKKESFPLTVTSAQKNPTAFYLCASSSRLADSYEQYFGPGTRLTVT.

By sample share, this clonotype is medium-sized. This chain joins TRBV6-5 and TRBJ1-3; possible D gene TRBD1, 5 bases. The V end lost 6 bases, the J end lost 4 bases, and 22 bases lay between the germline ends. CDR1 and CDR2 from the germline V gene are MNHEY and SVGAGI. The CDR3 is 17 amino acids. CDR3 region: CASSRDAGTVRGNTIYF. Here the CDR3 DNA reads TGTGCCAGCAGCCGTGACGCCGGGACGGTTAGAGGAAACACCATATATTTT.

This chain uses TRBV5-6 with TRBJ2-1, with 16 nucleotides matching TRBD2. Germline V gene sequence: CDR1 SGHDT, CDR2 YYEEEE. The CDR3 totals 16 residues. V was clipped by 5 bases and J by 6 bases; unmatched bases: 5. The CDR3, as DNA: TGTGCCAGCAGACAGGGACTAGCGGGAGGGCTCAATGAGCAGTTCTTC. Protein sequence: CASRQGLAGGLNEQFF.

This clonotype occurred once. This chain uses TRBV6-5 with TRBJ2-5, with D possibly being TRBD2 (5 bases). CDR1 and CDR2 from the germline V gene are MNHEY and SVGAGI. Trimming stripped 5 bases from V and 6 bases from J, with 19 bases between. The CDR3 sequence is 15 residues long. The CDR3 region is CASSQDRLLGKTQYF. CDR3 DNA: TGTGCCAGCAGTCAAGACCGGCTTCTCGGGAAGACCCAGTACTTC.

To note about this clonotype: This sequence may be a read error, since a much larger clone differs from it by one base. The chain links TRBV6-1 to TRBJ1-3; TRBD1 might be the D (5 bases). V dropped 3 bases and J dropped 7 bases, with 10 bases sitting between them. CDR3 length: 13 residues. Per germline, CDR1 MNHNS and CDR2 SASEGT. CDR3 sequence reads: CASSDGTGNTIYF. CDR3 sequence (DNA): TGTGCCAGCAGTGACGGGACGGGGAACACCATATATTTT.

By sample fraction, this clonotype is medium-sized. As DNA, the CDR3 is TGTGCCTGGAGTCCAGGCACAGATACGCAGTATTTT. Encoded protein: CAWSPGTDTQYF. The chain links TRBV30 to TRBJ2-3, with D uncertain. CDR3 length: 12 residues. V lost 2 bases and J 1 base, leaving 4 bases between the germline ends. Germline V lookup: CDR1 GTSNPN, CDR2 SVGIG (reference sequence).

Only a few counts were recorded for this clonotype. This chain joins TRBV6-4 and TRBJ2-3; unclear D gene. The CDR3 length is 13 residues. CDR1 and CDR2 from the germline V gene are MRHNA and SNTAGT. Trimming cost V 5 bases and J 6 bases, with 12 bases left between them. In DNA form, the CDR3 reads TGTGCCAGCAGTCCCTCCATAGGGGATACGCAGTATTTT. Amino acid sequence: CASSPSIGDTQYF.

This clonotype was seen a few times. The genes are TRBV20-1 and TRBJ2-5; TRBD2 aligns across 14 bases. The germline CDR1 and CDR2 sequences are DFQATT and SNEGSKA (reference sequence). Trimming at V came to 0 bases and at J to 5 bases, leaving 23 bases not matched to a gene. The CDR3 contains 22 residues. CDR3 sequence (DNA): TGCAGTGCTAGAGACAGTACTGGGACTAGCGGGAGTCTAAGGCTGATTGAGGAGACCCAGTACTTC. Translating it yields CSARDSTGTSGSLRLIEETQYF.

This clonotype was observed a handful of times. The chain couples TRBV27 to TRBJ1-1, with D uncertain. The germline V and J ends were trimmed by 1 base and 7 bases, with 7 bases remaining between them. Germline V gives CDR1 MNHEY, CDR2 SMNVEV (reference sequence). The CDR3 consists of 12 residues. DNA of the CDR3: TGTGCCAGCAGTTTATTAGGAGGTGAAGCTTTCTTT. Translating gives CASSLLGGEAFF.

This chain uses TRBV7-4 with TRBJ2-1; possibly TRBD2 for D (6 bases). The CDR3 is 14 residues long. Per germline, CDR1 SGHVT and CDR2 SQSDAQ. V dropped 7 bases and J dropped 8 bases, with 18 bases sitting between them. DNA of the CDR3: TGTGCCAGCACTCCGGGACTTAGCGTCCATGAGCAGTTCTTC. It encodes CASTPGLSVHEQFF.

This clonotype is labeled medium-sized. The genes are TRBV20-1 and TRBJ2-2; D gene unclear. Trimming stripped 6 bases from V and 6 bases from J, with 8 bases between. Germline values: CDR1 DFQATT, CDR2 SNEGSKA (reference sequence). The CDR3 is made up of 11 amino acids. CDR3 region: CSALAPGELFF. The CDR3, as DNA: TGCAGTGCCCTGGCCCCCGGGGAGCTGTTTTTT.

The chain has TRBV20-1 and TRBJ1-5; TRBD1 might be the D (5 bases). V shed 2 bases and J shed 2 bases, with 10 bases lying between them. The CDR3 extends over 14 amino acids. Germline CDR1 DFQATT, CDR2 SNEGSKA (reference sequence). Here the CDR3 reads CSARRQGGNQPQHF. In DNA form, the CDR3 reads TGCAGTGCTAGAAGGCAGGGTGGCAATCAGCCCCAGCATTTT.

This clonotype is medium-sized by share. The chain is built from TRBV29-1 and TRBJ2-1; a possible D gene is TRBD1 (5 bases). The CDR3 is 15 residues long. Germline CDR1 SQVTM, CDR2 ANQGSEA. Trimming pared 3 bases from V and 4 bases from J, leaving 16 bases between. CDR3 DNA sequence: TGCAGCGTTGAGGCAGCAACTGGGGCTTACAATGAGCAGTTCTTC. The encoded protein is CSVEAATGAYNEQFF.

By share, this clonotype counts as medium-sized (0.01 to 0.1%). The chain recombines TRBV5-6 with TRBJ2-2, with 8 bases that match TRBD1. The V and J ends lost 2 bases and 4 bases, in that order; junction bases with no gene match: 7. Looked up from germline, CDR1 is SGHDT and CDR2 is YYEEEE. The CDR3 has 16 amino acids. The CDR3 DNA is TGTGCCAGCAGCTTCCGGACAGGGAACGGCACCGGGGAGCTGTTTTTT. Amino acids: CASSFRTGNGTGELFF.

This clonotype was observed a few times. The chain employs TRBV27 and TRBJ2-7; perhaps TRBD2 as D (7 bases). There are 15 residues in the CDR3. Trimming removed 3 bases from V and 3 bases from J, with 15 bases in between. The germline CDR1 and CDR2 sequences are MNHEY and SMNVEV (reference sequence). CDR3 sequence: CASSFAPGGYYEQYF. For the CDR3, the DNA is TGTGCCAGCAGTTTCGCACCGGGGGGCTACTACGAGCAGTACTTC.

The CDR3 spells CATSDLVAGGQFF. The CDR3 nucleotides are TGTGCCACCAGTGATTTGGTGGCAGGGGGGCAGTTCTTC. The chain is built from TRBV24-1 and TRBJ2-1, with 7 bases that match TRBD1. The CDR3 is 13 residues long. Trimming removed 0 bases from V and 12 bases from J; junction bases left unmatched: 4. CDR1 and CDR2 from the germline V gene are KGHDR and SFDVKD.

This rearrangement joins TRBV5-1 to TRBJ2-7; D may be TRBD2 (5 bases). V lost 4 bases, J lost 6 bases, and 20 bases lay in between. The CDR3 runs 15 residues. The V gene's germline CDR1 is SGHRS and CDR2 YFSETQ. The CDR3 sequence: CASSLGGPKEGEQYF. The CDR3 coding sequence is TGCGCCAGCAGCCTGGGTGGGCCCAAAGAGGGCGAGCAGTACTTC.